Listed below are T cell receptor beta chains from one sample, sequenced in a study of cytomegalovirus exposure and HLA in healthy donors. The repertoire was sequenced with immunoSEQ multiplex PCR; TCRdb's copy has only in-frame clones and lacks some. The sample has about 190,000 clones, 79% seen once. Sequencing input: PBMCs. Receptor source: a woman aged 18-30 years in good health and CMV-seronegative. CDR3s include the opening cysteine and the closing phenylalanine or tryptophan. The D gene is left open where the match is weak. Where a row states a size, it is once, few, many or the class of an expanded clone; other rows omit it.

TRBV21-1	NA	TRBJ1-5	NA	CASSNLKQPQHF	TGTGCCAGCAGCAATCTAAAGCAGCCCCAGCATTTT
TRBV6-5	NA	TRBJ2-3	NA	CASSYSYGQPDTQYF	TGTGCCAGCAGTTACTCATACGGACAGCCAGATACGCAGTATTTT
TRBV6-5	NA	TRBJ1-1	NA	CASSYDTMNTEAFF	TGTGCCAGCAGTTACGACACCATGAACACTGAAGCTTTCTTT
TRBV6-5	TRBD1	TRBJ2-7	NA	CASRRQGSYEQYF	TGTGCCAGCAGACGACAGGGCAGCTACGAGCAGTACTTC
TRBV11-2	TRBD2	TRBJ2-5	NA	CASSLFGGSSQETQYF	TGTGCCAGCAGCTTATTTGGCGGGAGCTCCCAAGAGACCCAGTACTTC
TRBV28	TRBD2	TRBJ2-1	NA	CASSLREGAYNEQFF	TGTGCCAGCAGTTTACGGGAGGGGGCCTACAATGAGCAGTTCTTC
TRBV7-2	TRBD1	TRBJ2-7	once	CASSSPGTGIGEQYF	TGTGCCAGCAGCTCACCCGGGACAGGGATCGGCGAGCAGTACTTC
TRBV29-1	TRBD1	TRBJ1-1	NA	CSVLQGQGTEAFF	TGCAGCGTTTTACAGGGGCAGGGCACTGAAGCTTTCTTT
TRBV30	NA	TRBJ1-2	NA	CAWSPLAPAYYGYTF	TGTGCCTGGAGCCCCTTAGCCCCCGCCTACTATGGCTACACCTTC
TRBV27	TRBD2	TRBJ2-1	NA	CASSLAGGSYNEQFF	TGTGCCAGCAGTTTAGCGGGAGGGTCGTACAATGAGCAGTTCTTC
TRBV28	TRBD1	TRBJ1-1	NA	CASRGTGKVNTEAFF	TGTGCCAGCAGAGGGACAGGGAAGGTGAACACTGAAGCTTTCTTT
TRBV28	NA	TRBJ1-3	NA	CASSLKTMISGNTIYF	TGTGCCAGCAGTTTAAAGACTATGATATCTGGAAACACCATATATTTT
TRBV19	NA	TRBJ2-3	NA	CASRTDRSTDTQYF	TGTGCCAGTAGGACAGACCGATCCACAGATACGCAGTATTTT
TRBV5-8	TRBD2	TRBJ2-1	NA	CASSLGLAGGLSYNEQFF	TGTGCCAGCAGCCTTGGACTAGCGGGAGGCCTCTCCTACAATGAGCAGTTCTTC
TRBV7-9	NA	TRBJ2-5	NA	CASSESPHQRETQYF	TGTGCCAGCAGCGAATCACCCCACCAGCGAGAGACCCAGTACTTC
TRBV27	TRBD2	TRBJ2-1	NA	CASSPRDSGINEQFF	TGTGCCAGCAGTCCCCGAGATAGCGGGATTAATGAGCAGTTCTTC
TRBV4-2	TRBD1	TRBJ1-5	NA	CASSQDRDSSSNQPQHF	TGTGCCAGCAGCCAAGATCGGGACAGCAGTAGCAATCAGCCCCAGCATTTT
TRBV7-2	NA	TRBJ2-7	NA	CASSRGSYEQYF	TGTGCCAGCAGTAGGGGCTCCTACGAGCAGTACTTC
TRBV7-2	TRBD2	TRBJ2-1	NA	CASSLARGGYNEQFF	TGTGCCAGCAGCTTAGCGCGGGGGGGGTACAATGAGCAGTTCTTC
TRBV7-2	TRBD1	TRBJ1-2	NA	CASSPDRGDYGYTF	TGTGCCAGCAGCCCGGACAGGGGGGACTATGGCTACACCTTC
TRBV5-4	TRBD2	TRBJ2-1	NA	CASSLKNGGATYNEQFF	TGTGCCAGCAGCTTGAAGAACGGGGGGGCCACCTACAATGAGCAGTTCTTC
TRBV7-8	NA	TRBJ2-7	few	CASSFTQESYEQYF	TGTGCCAGCAGCTTTACACAGGAATCCTACGAGCAGTACTTC
TRBV27	NA	TRBJ2-7	NA	CASSRDILYEQYF	TGTGCCAGCAGCCGGGACATCCTCTACGAGCAGTACTTC
TRBV5-1	NA	TRBJ1-1	few	CASSLNSMNTEAFF	TGCGCCAGCAGCTTGAACAGCATGAACACTGAAGCTTTCTTT
TRBV7-9	TRBD2	TRBJ2-1	NA	CASSPSAGWGNEQFF	TGTGCCAGCAGCCCATCAGCGGGGTGGGGGAATGAGCAGTTCTTC
TRBV19	TRBD2	TRBJ2-7	NA	CASSGTSYSYEQYF	TGTGCCAGCTCCGGGACTAGCTACTCCTACGAGCAGTACTTC
TRBV18	TRBD1	TRBJ1-5	NA	CASSRGQGNNQPQHF	TGTGCCAGCTCACGGGGACAGGGAAACAATCAGCCCCAGCATTTT
TRBV30	NA	TRBJ2-7	NA	CAWSEDRITYEQYF	TGTGCCTGGAGCGAAGATCGTATAACTTACGAGCAGTACTTC
TRBV28	TRBD1	TRBJ2-3	NA	CASSYTGARTDTQYF	TGTGCCAGCAGCTACACAGGGGCAAGGACAGATACGCAGTATTTT
TRBV15	NA	TRBJ2-5	NA	CATSSSGLQETQYF	TGTGCCACCAGCAGTAGCGGCCTTCAAGAGACCCAGTACTTC
TRBV6-1	TRBD1	TRBJ2-7	NA	CASAPGQGWYEQYF	TGTGCCAGCGCACCGGGACAGGGGTGGTACGAGCAGTACTTC
TRBV5-4	TRBD1	TRBJ1-3	NA	CASSLGGKGANLGPIYF	TGTGCCAGCAGCTTGGGGGGGAAGGGGGCGAACCTCGGTCCCATATATTTT
TRBV11-3	NA	TRBJ1-5	NA	CASRRVISGGSDLFQPQHF	TGTGCCAGCAGGAGGGTTATCAGCGGGGGCTCCGACCTTTTTCAGCCCCAGCATTTT
TRBV7-2	TRBD2	TRBJ2-2	NA	CASSFLSGQNTGELFF	TGTGCCAGCAGCTTTCTTAGCGGGCAGAACACCGGGGAGCTGTTTTTT
TRBV10-2	NA	TRBJ2-7	NA	CASSEPAGEQYF	TGCGCCAGCAGTGAACCGGCGGGCGAGCAGTACTTC
TRBV2	TRBD1	TRBJ1-2	once	CASSATGTHYGYTF	TGTGCCAGCAGCGCGACAGGGACCCACTATGGCTACACCTTC
TRBV11-2	NA	TRBJ1-2	NA	CASSLDGPGYHGYTF	TGTGCCAGCAGCTTAGATGGTCCAGGCTACCATGGCTACACCTTC
TRBV28	TRBD2	TRBJ2-5	NA	CASRTAGASGETQYF	TGTGCCAGCAGAACGGCGGGAGCTTCTGGAGAGACCCAGTACTTC
TRBV14	TRBD1	TRBJ1-3	NA	CASSRDSGVTIYF	TGTGCCAGCAGCCGGGACAGTGGAGTCACCATATATTTT
TRBV29-1	NA	TRBJ1-1	NA	CSVGGRLNTEAFF	TGCAGCGTTGGGGGCAGATTGAACACTGAAGCTTTCTTT
TRBV14	NA	TRBJ2-2	NA	CASSQARGTGELFF	TGTGCCAGCAGCCAAGCCCGGGGGACCGGGGAGCTGTTTTTT
TRBV7-9	TRBD2	TRBJ2-2	NA	CASSLGLASPTGELFF	TGTGCCAGCAGCCTCGGACTAGCGAGTCCCACCGGGGAGCTGTTTTTT
TRBV30	NA	TRBJ2-2	NA	CAWSGGGLNTGELFF	TGTGCCTGGAGTGGAGGGGGACTAAACACCGGGGAGCTGTTTTTT
TRBV28	NA	TRBJ2-2	NA	CASSLRLNTGELFF	TGTGCCAGCAGTTTGAGGTTGAACACCGGGGAGCTGTTTTTT
TRBV7-2	NA	TRBJ1-2	NA	CASSLFETNYGYTF	TGTGCCAGCAGCTTATTTGAGACTAACTATGGCTACACCTTC
TRBV30	TRBD1	TRBJ2-7	NA	CAWSAGQGREQYF	TGTGCCTGGAGTGCTGGACAGGGGAGAGAGCAGTACTTC
TRBV9	TRBD2	TRBJ2-1	NA	CASSTRGLANSYNEQFF	TGTGCCAGCAGCACCCGGGGACTAGCGAACTCCTACAATGAGCAGTTCTTC
TRBV28	NA	TRBJ2-4	NA	CASSQRGSLAKNIQYF	TGTGCCAGCAGTCAGCGCGGCAGTCTAGCCAAAAACATTCAGTACTTC
TRBV19	TRBD1	TRBJ1-1	NA	CASSIGTGGVGTEAFF	TGTGCCAGTAGTATTGGGACAGGGGGCGTTGGGACTGAAGCTTTCTTT
TRBV11-2	TRBD2	TRBJ2-7	NA	CASSPTSGRAGSYEQYF	TGTGCCAGCAGCCCGACTAGCGGGAGGGCCGGCTCCTACGAGCAGTACTTC
TRBV29-1	TRBD1	TRBJ2-1	NA	CSVDKGAYEQFF	TGCAGCGTTGATAAGGGGGCCTATGAGCAGTTCTTC